The present entry profiles one T cell receptor (beta chain) with its context. This entry is derived from a study of blood T cell repertoires in COVID-19. The CDR3 length is 16 residues. TCRdb's table, derived via immunoSEQ multiplex PCR, lists solely in-frame clones and lacks some. The table records 150,000 or so clones, around 85% of them present only once. The rearrangement links TRBV21-1 to TRBJ1-5; the D segment call TRBD1 is taken from the table without a DNA check. TRBV21-1 is a documented pseudogene. Sequencing used peripheral blood. This clonotype was obtained from a man aged 60 to 69 with COVID-19, enrolled during active disease. The CDR3 sequence: CASSTPGTGKYQPQHF. The CDR3 nucleotides are TGTGCCAGCAGCACCCCCGGGACAGGGAAATATCAGCCCCAGCATTTT.